Sequencing of this T cell receptor (beta chain) was carried out in a study of T cells in Graves' hyperthyroidism and ophthalmopathy. Overall study results and limits: Most clonotypes expanded in thyroid above 0.001 were likewise present in blood.

Diagnoses used clinical symptoms, serum thyroxine and TRAb, thyroid ultrasound and orbital computed tomography. A 10 ml volume of fresh peripheral blood provided the PBMCs. From RNA transcripts, TCR beta CDR3 regions were amplified. With the HTBI primer set, the TCR CDR3 went through a first round of RT-PCR. TCRdb fed the multiplex PCR reads into MiXCR, producing one record per CDR3 protein. This sample has roughly 350,000 distinct CDR3 sequences, with around 13% found just once. This clonotype was counted ten times or more. The antigen is undetermined. The V gene's germline CDR1 is SNHLY and CDR2 FYNNEI. Trimming left V 3 bases short and J 5 bases short, with 16 bases between. CDR3 length: 16 amino acids.

V gene TRBV2 combines with J gene TRBJ1-4, with D tentatively TRBD1 (6 bases). Sequenced: blood. The receptor was isolated from a woman in her twenties or thirties with Graves' ophthalmopathy. Written as DNA, the CDR3 is TGTGCCAGCAGTGATTGGGTTGGGGGCCCAAATGAAAAACTGTTTTTT. Encoded protein: CASSDWVGGPNEKLFF.